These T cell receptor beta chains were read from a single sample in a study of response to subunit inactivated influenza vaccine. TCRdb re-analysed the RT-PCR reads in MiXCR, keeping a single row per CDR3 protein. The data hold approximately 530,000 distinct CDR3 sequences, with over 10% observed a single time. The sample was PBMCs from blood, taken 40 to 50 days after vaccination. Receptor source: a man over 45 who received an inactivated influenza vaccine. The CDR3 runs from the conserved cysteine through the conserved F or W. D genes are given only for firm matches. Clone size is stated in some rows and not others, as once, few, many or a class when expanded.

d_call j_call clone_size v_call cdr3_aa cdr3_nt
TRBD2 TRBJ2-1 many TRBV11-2 CASSLVGGREDYNEQFF TGTGCCAGCAGCTTAGTGGGTGGGCGGGAGGATTACAATGAGCAGTTCTTC
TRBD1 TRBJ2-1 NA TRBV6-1 CASSGTGGTVHNEQFF TGTGCCAGCAGCGGGACAGGGGGGACTGTTCACAATGAGCAGTTCTTC
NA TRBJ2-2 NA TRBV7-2 CASSLAGLANTGELFF TGTGCCAGCAGCTTAGCTGGGCTTGCAAACACCGGGGAGCTGTTTTTT
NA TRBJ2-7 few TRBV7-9 CASSFPGTYEQYF TGTGCCAGCAGCTTCCCGGGGACCTACGAGCAGTACTTC
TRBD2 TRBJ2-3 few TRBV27 CASSIAGGRVGTQYF TGTGCCAGCAGTATAGCGGGGGGACGAGTTGGTACGCAGTATTTT
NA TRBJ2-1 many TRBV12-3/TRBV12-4 CASSSDRGQFF TGTGCCAGCAGTTCGGACAGAGGTCAGTTCTTC
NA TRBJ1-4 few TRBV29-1 CSVLLGLGEKLFF TGCAGCGTCCTCCTCGGACTGGGTGAAAAACTGTTTTTT
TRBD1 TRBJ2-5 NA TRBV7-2 CASSSTGAETQYF TGTGCCAGCAGCTCTACAGGGGCCGAGACCCAGTACTTC
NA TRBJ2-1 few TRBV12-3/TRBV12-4 CASSPTWGKSYNEQFF TGTGCCAGCAGTCCCACGTGGGGTAAGTCCTACAATGAGCAGTTCTTC
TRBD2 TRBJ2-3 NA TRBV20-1 CSALGLAGVRDTQYF TGCAGTGCCCTCGGACTAGCGGGAGTCAGAGATACGCAGTATTTT
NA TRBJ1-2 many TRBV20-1 CSARAPSWADGYTF TGCAGTGCTAGAGCCCCTTCGTGGGCGGATGGCTACACCTTC
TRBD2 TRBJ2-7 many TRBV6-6 CASSLAGGGEQYF TGTGCCAGCAGCTTAGCGGGAGGTGGGGAGCAGTACTTC
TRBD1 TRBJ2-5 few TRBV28 CASPPPSGTGGQETQYF TGTGCCAGCCCTCCTCCCTCCGGGACAGGGGGCCAAGAGACCCAGTACTTC
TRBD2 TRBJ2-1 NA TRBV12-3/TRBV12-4 CASSTPGAGGLGNEQFF TGTGCCAGCAGTACCCCAGGAGCGGGAGGGTTAGGCAATGAGCAGTTCTTC
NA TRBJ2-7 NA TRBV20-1 CSASNFHAPYEQYF TGCAGTGCTAGTAATTTTCACGCCCCCTACGAGCAGTACTTC
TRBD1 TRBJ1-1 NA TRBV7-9 CASSFQGVKTEAFF TGTGCCAGCAGCTTCCAGGGGGTGAAAACTGAAGCTTTCTTT
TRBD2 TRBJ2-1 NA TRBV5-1 CASSLRGGKHNEQFF TGCGCCAGCTCCCTCCGGGGGGGCAAGCACAATGAGCAGTTCTTC
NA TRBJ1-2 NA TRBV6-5 CASSYSSVKANYGYTF TGTGCCAGCAGTTACTCTTCGGTGAAGGCAAACTATGGCTACACCTTC
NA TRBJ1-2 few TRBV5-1 CASSPDPRGSYGYTF TGCGCCAGCAGCCCTGACCCCCGGGGGAGCTATGGCTACACCTTC
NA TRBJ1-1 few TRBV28 CASSGVGRPNTEAFF TGTGCCAGCAGTGGGGTTGGACGGCCGAACACTGAAGCTTTCTTT
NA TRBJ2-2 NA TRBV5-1 CASSLELFRTGELFF TGCGCCAGCAGCTTGGAGTTGTTTAGGACCGGGGAGCTGTTTTTT
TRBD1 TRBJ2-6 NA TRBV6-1 CASRTTGYGGANVLTF TGTGCCAGCAGAACGACAGGGTACGGTGGGGCCAACGTCCTGACTTTC
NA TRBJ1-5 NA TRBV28 CASRAVSNQPQHF TGTGCCAGCAGAGCCGTTAGCAATCAGCCCCAGCATTTT
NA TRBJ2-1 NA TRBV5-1 CASSGRIRENNEQFF TGCGCCAGCAGCGGACGGATTAGGGAGAACAATGAGCAGTTCTTC
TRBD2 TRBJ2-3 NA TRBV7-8 CASSRVAGGSTDTQYF TGTGCCAGCAGCCGAGTGGCGGGGGGGAGCACAGATACGCAGTATTTT
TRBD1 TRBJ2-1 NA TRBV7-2 CASAGGSYNEQFF TGTGCCAGCGCAGGGGGTAGCTACAATGAGCAGTTCTTC
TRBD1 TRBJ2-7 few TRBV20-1 CSAIPGQGGYEQYF TGCAGTGCTATACCGGGACAGGGAGGCTACGAGCAGTACTTC
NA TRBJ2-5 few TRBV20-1 CSARDHPSVSSVETQYF TGCAGTGCTAGAGATCATCCATCCGTTTCGAGCGTAGAGACCCAGTACTTC
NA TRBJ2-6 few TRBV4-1 CASSHGKGTLSNVLTF TGCGCCAGCAGCCATGGCAAGGGGACCTTGTCCAACGTCCTGACTTTC
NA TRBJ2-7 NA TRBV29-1 CSVARTLSYEQYF TGCAGCGTTGCACGGACACTCTCCTACGAGCAGTACTTC
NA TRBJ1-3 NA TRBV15 CATSRTGNTIYF TGTGCCACCAGCAGAACTGGAAACACCATATATTTT
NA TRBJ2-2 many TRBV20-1 CSASQRGRPAGELFF TGCAGTGCTAGTCAACGGGGGAGGCCCGCCGGGGAGCTGTTTTTT
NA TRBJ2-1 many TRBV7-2 CASSGRSSGHNEQFF TGTGCCAGCAGCGGCCGGAGTAGCGGCCACAATGAGCAGTTCTTC
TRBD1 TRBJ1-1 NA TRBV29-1 CSVGQGGTNTEAFF TGCAGCGTTGGGCAGGGGGGGACGAACACTGAAGCTTTCTTT
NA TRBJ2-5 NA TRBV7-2 CASSLEWTSETQYF TGTGCCAGCAGCTTAGAATGGACATCTGAGACCCAGTACTTC
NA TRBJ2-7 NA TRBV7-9 CASSPQGQIYEQYF TGTGCCAGCAGCCCCCAAGGACAAATCTACGAGCAGTACTTC
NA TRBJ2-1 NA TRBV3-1 CASSQVSGNEQFF TGTGCCAGCAGCCAAGTGAGCGGGAATGAGCAGTTCTTC
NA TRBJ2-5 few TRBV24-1 CATSDTQGSSRTQYF TGTGCCACCAGTGATACACAGGGTTCGAGTCGGACCCAGTACTTC
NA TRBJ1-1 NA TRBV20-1 CSARGGSVNTEAFF TGCAGTGCTAGAGGTGGCAGTGTGAACACTGAAGCTTTCTTT
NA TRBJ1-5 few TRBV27 CASSPFGVQPQHF TGTGCCAGCAGCCCCTTTGGGGTGCAGCCCCAGCATTTT
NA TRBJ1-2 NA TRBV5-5 CASSLGQQIYGYTF TGTGCCAGCAGCTTGGGACAGCAAATCTATGGCTACACCTTC
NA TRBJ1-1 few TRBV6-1 CASSERGTRTEAFF TGTGCCAGCAGTGAACGAGGGACTCGAACTGAAGCTTTCTTT
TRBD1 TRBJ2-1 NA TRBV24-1 CATGQGSSYNEQFF TGTGCCACCGGACAGGGGTCTTCCTACAATGAGCAGTTCTTC
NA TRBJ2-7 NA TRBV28 CASSYSVAIGEQYF TGTGCCAGCAGTTATAGTGTTGCGATAGGCGAGCAGTACTTC
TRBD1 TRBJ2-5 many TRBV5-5 CASSLRGTDFQETQYF TGTGCCAGCAGCTTGAGAGGGACAGACTTTCAAGAGACCCAGTACTTC
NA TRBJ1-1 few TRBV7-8 CASSLDRDGTEAFF TGTGCCAGCAGCTTAGATAGGGATGGCACTGAAGCTTTCTTT
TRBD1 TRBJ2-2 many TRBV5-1 CASSPYRDRLTGELFF TGCGCCAGCAGCCCTTACCGGGACAGGCTAACCGGGGAGCTGTTTTTT
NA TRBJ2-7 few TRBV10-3 CAIAAGEPTYEQYF TGTGCCATCGCCGCAGGGGAGCCGACCTACGAGCAGTACTTC
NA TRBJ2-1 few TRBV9 CASSAASGGDYNEQFF TGTGCCAGCAGCGCCGCCTCCGGAGGGGATTACAATGAGCAGTTCTTC
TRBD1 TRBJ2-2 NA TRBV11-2 CASSLAARTGAGELFF TGTGCCAGCAGCTTAGCCGCCCGGACAGGGGCTGGGGAGCTGTTTTTT
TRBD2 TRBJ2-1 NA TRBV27 CASSLSKSGRAAEQFF TGTGCCAGCAGTTTATCGAAGAGCGGGAGGGCAGCCGAGCAGTTCTTC
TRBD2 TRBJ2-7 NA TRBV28 CASRTSGRFGEQYF TGTGCCAGCAGGACTAGCGGGAGATTTGGCGAGCAGTACTTC
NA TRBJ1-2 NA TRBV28 CASSWNTYGYTF TGTGCCAGCAGTTGGAACACCTATGGCTACACCTTC
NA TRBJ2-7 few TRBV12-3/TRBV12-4 CASSLEDWTYEQYF TGTGCCAGCAGTTTAGAGGACTGGACCTACGAGCAGTACTTC